The following is a TCR beta chain sequence with its context. Its antigen remains unidentified. Germline V gives CDR1 LNHDA, CDR2 SQIVND (reference sequence). The germline V and J ends were trimmed by 5 bases and 0 bases, with 14 bases remaining between them. The CDR3 length is 16 residues. All patients experienced relapse after autologous stem cell transplantation, and brentuximab vedotin exposure was variable. These data are taken from a study of PD-1 blockade in classical Hodgkin lymphoma. Study-level findings and limits: The origin of the repertoire differences remains undefined, with disease activity or prior therapy as possible causes. Newly diagnosed patients reportedly had lower baseline TCR diversity than healthy donors. There was a significant rise in CD4+ TCR diversity by C4D1, with no such rise for CD8+.

The data were produced by immunoSEQ multiplex PCR, yet TCRdb's version contains in-frame clones alone and is incomplete. Of 50,000 to 75,000 clones in the sample, 88% were seen once. This sample comprised peripheral blood mononuclear cells (PBMCs), obtained before the second cycle of nivolumab. The clonotype comes from a human donor with classical Hodgkin lymphoma. The genes are TRBV19 and TRBJ2-4; possible D gene TRBD2, 5 bases. This CDR3 reads CASSYPQGLAKNIQYF. DNA of the CDR3: TGTGCCAGTAGTTACCCACAAGGACTAGCCAAAAACATTCAGTACTTC.